This TCR beta chain was obtained from a study of monozygotic twins with inflammatory bowel disease. TCRdb reprocessed the 5' RACE reads, keeping one entry per CDR3 protein, no DNA. The sample features around 400,000 distinct CDR3 sequences, with 2% to 2.5% in its top ten. The CDR3 contains 14 residues. CDR1 and CDR2 (germline): SGHTA, FQGNSA. Sequenced input: blood. The receptor's source is a human donor with ulcerative colitis or Crohn's disease, or a healthy co-twin of an affected twin (not recorded which). The V gene is TRBV7-2, the J gene TRBJ2-5. This chain's CDR3 is CASSLFGDQETQYF.